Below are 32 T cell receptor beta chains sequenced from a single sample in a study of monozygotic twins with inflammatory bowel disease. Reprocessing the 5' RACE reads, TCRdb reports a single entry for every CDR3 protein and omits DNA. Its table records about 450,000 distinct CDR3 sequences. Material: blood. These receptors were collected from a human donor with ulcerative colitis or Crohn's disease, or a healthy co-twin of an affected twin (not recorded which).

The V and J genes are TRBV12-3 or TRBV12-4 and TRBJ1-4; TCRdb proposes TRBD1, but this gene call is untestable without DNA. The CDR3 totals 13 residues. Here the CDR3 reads CASRTGGNEKLFF.

CDR3 region: CASSQDAPGLKQFF. The chain recombines TRBV4-2 with TRBJ2-1; TCRdb returns TRBD2, unconfirmable since there is no DNA. CDR1 and CDR2 (germline): LGHNA, YNFKEQ. This CDR3 region has 14 residues.

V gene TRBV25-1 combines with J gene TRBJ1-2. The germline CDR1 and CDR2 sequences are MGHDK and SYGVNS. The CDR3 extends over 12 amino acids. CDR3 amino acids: CASSRNNYGYTF.

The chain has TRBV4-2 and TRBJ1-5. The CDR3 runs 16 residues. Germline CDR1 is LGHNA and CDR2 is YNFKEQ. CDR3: CASSQEAGGGNQPQHF.

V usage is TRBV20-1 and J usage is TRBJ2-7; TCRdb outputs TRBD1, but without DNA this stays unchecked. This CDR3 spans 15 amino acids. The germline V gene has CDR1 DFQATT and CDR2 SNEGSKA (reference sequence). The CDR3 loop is CSAREVDRADYEQYF.

The CDR3 here is CASSHDWGEQYF. The rearrangement uses TRBV5-6 and TRBJ2-7; TCRdb indicates TRBD1, and absent DNA this call remains unverified. CDR3 length: 12 residues. Looked up from germline, CDR1 is SGHDT and CDR2 is YYEEEE.

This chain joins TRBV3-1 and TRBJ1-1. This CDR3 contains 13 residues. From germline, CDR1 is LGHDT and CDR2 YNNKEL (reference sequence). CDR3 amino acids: CASRRTMNTEAFF.

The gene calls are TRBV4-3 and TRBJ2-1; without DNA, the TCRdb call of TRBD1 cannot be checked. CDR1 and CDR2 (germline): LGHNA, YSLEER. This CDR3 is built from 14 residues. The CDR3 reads CASSQETGDNEQFF.

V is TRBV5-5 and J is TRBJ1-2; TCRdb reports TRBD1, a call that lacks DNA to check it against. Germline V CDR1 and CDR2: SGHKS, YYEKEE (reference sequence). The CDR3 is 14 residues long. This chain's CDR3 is CASSSDRDVRGYTF.

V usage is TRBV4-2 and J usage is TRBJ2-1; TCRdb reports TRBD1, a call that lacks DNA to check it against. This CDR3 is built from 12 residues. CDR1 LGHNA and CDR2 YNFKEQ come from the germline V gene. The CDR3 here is CASSPGQTEQFF.

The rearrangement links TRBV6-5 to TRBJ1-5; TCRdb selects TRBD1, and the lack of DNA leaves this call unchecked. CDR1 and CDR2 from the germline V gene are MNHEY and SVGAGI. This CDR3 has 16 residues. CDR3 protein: CASSYSITDRAQPQHF.

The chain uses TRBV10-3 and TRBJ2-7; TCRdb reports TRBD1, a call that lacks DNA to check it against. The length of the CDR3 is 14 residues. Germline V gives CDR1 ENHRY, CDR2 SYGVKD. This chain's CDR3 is CAISEGTGVYEQYF.

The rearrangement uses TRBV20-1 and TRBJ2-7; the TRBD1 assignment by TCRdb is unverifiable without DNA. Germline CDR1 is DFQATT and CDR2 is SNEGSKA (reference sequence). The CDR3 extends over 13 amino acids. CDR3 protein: CSASNPPDYEQYF.

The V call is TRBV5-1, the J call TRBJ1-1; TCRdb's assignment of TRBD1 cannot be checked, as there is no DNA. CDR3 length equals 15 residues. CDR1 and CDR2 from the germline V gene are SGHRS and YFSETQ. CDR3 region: CASSPQTGGRTEAFF.

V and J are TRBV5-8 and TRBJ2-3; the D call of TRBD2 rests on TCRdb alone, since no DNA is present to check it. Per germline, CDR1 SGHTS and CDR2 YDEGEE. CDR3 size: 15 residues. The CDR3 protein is CASSPGAGEADTQYF.

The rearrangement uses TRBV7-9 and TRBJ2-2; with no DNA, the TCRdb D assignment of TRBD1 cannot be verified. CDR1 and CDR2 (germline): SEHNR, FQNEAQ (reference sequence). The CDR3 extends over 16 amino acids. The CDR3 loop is CASSTLGRSNTGELFF.

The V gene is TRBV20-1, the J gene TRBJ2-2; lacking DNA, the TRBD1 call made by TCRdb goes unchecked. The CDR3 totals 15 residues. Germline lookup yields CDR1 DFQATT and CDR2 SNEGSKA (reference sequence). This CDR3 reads CSAIPITGDTGELFF.

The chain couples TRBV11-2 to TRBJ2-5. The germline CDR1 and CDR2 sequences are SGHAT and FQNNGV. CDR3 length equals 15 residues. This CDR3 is CASSFSDGDEETQYF. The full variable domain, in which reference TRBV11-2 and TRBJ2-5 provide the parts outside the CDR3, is EAGVAQSPRYKIIEKRQSVAFWCNPISGHATLYWYQQILGQGPKLLIQFQNNGVVDDSQLPKDRFSAERLKGVDSTLKIQPAKLEDSAVYLCASSFSDGDEETQYFGPGTRLLVL.

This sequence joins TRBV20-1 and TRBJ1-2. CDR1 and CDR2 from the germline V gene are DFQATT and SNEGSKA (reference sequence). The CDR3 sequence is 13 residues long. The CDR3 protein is CSASAAGSYGYTF.

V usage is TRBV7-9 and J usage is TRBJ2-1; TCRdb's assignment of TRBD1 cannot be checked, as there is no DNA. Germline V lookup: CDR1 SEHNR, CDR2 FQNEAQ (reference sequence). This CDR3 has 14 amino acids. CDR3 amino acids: CASSPRDWGDEQFF.

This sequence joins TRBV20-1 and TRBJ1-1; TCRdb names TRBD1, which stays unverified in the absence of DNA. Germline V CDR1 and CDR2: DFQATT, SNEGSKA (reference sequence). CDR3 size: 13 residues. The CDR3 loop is CSAWAGGNTEAFF.

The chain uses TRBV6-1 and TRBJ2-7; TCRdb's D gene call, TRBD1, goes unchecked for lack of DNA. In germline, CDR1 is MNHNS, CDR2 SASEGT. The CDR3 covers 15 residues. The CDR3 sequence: CASSPTGLGSYEQYF.

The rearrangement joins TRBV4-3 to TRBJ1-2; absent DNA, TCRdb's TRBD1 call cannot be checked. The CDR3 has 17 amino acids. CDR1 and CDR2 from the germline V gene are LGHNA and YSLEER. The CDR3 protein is CASSQEMGLQVADGYTF.

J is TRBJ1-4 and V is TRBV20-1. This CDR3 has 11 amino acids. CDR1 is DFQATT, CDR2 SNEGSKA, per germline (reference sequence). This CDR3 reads CSAPNIEKLFF.

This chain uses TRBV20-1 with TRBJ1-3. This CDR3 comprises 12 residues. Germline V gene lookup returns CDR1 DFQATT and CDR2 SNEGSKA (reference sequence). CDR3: CSAQRPGNTIYF.

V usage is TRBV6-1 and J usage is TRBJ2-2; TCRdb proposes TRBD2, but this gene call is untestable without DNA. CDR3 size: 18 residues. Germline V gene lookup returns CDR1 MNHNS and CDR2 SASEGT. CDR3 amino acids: CASSWTGTSGGAPGELFF.

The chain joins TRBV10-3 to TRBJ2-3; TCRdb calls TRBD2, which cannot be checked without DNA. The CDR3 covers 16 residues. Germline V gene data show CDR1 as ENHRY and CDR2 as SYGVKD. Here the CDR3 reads CAISESGSGVGDTQYF.

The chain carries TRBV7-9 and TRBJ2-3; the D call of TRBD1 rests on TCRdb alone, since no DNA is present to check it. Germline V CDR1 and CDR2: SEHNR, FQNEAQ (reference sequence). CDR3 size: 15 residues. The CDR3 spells CASSLRDRGADTQYF.

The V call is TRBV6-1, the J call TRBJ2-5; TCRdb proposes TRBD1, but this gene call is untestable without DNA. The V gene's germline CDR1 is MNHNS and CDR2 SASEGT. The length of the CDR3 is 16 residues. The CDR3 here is CASSVADRGSGETQYF.

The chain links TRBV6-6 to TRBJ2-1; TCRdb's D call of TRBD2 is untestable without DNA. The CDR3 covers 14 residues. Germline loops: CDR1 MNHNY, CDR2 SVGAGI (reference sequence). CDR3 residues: CASRETASNNEQFF.

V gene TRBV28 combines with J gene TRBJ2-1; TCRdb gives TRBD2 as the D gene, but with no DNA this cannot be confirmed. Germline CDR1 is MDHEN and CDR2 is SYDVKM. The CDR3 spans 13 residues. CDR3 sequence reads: CASSPSGPYEQFF.

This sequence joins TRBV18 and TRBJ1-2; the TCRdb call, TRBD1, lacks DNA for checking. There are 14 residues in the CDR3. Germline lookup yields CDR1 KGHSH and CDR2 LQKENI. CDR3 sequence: CASSTGGRNYGYTF.